A selection of T cell receptor beta chains follows, all from one sample in a study of cytomegalovirus exposure and HLA in healthy donors. Profiling relied on immunoSEQ multiplex PCR, and the TCRdb table lists in-frame clones only, not all of them. This sample's table reports 45,000 to 55,000 clones. The sequencing input was PBMCs. Receptors originate from a woman between 50 and 59 years old in good health and CMV-seropositive. Each CDR3 is given with its conserved first and last residue.

j_gene: TRBJ1-1; v_gene: TRBV4-3; CDR3aa: CASSQDAWDIRGGTEAFF
j_gene: TRBJ2-3; v_gene: TRBV29-1; CDR3aa: CSVLMWEGLIDTQYF
j_gene: TRBJ2-7; v_gene: TRBV7-6; CDR3aa: CASSLEFGGSYEQYF
j_gene: TRBJ2-1; v_gene: TRBV2; CDR3aa: CASSEERGGVEQFF
j_gene: TRBJ2-2; v_gene: TRBV28; CDR3aa: CASYGQGPPGELFF
j_gene: TRBJ2-5; v_gene: TRBV10-2; CDR3aa: CASSDPELADETQYF
j_gene: TRBJ2-7; v_gene: TRBV7-6; CDR3aa: CASSPDRPPYEQYF
j_gene: TRBJ2-3; v_gene: TRBV5-1; CDR3aa: CASRTDRGNTDTQYF
j_gene: TRBJ1-6; v_gene: TRBV30; CDR3aa: CAWSVRNSPNSPLHF
j_gene: TRBJ2-7; v_gene: TRBV6-5; CDR3aa: CASSLERGTGEQYF
j_gene: TRBJ2-3; v_gene: TRBV11-1; CDR3aa: CASSLAPTSTDTQYF
j_gene: TRBJ2-7; v_gene: TRBV5-1; CDR3aa: CASSFDRDEQYF
j_gene: TRBJ2-2; v_gene: TRBV9; CDR3aa: CASSVKASGTGELFF
j_gene: TRBJ1-2; v_gene: TRBV19; CDR3aa: CASSDIRTGLNYGYTF
j_gene: TRBJ1-6; v_gene: TRBV9; CDR3aa: CALTVSRVGAAGLPLHF
j_gene: TRBJ1-6; v_gene: TRBV5-4; CDR3aa: CASSYRQGENSPLHF
j_gene: TRBJ2-2; v_gene: TRBV2; CDR3aa: CASKDTETGELFF
j_gene: TRBJ1-2; v_gene: TRBV2; CDR3aa: CASTPTGYGYTF
j_gene: TRBJ1-5; v_gene: TRBV6-1; CDR3aa: CAGAAGWGNQPQHF
j_gene: TRBJ2-5; v_gene: TRBV6-5; CDR3aa: CASSRVRGETQYF
j_gene: TRBJ2-7; v_gene: TRBV28; CDR3aa: CASRAGVPGEQYF
j_gene: TRBJ1-5; v_gene: TRBV19; CDR3aa: CASKDSPRGNQPQHF
j_gene: TRBJ1-2; v_gene: TRBV5-4; CDR3aa: CASSFGGQGAFGYTF
j_gene: TRBJ1-1; v_gene: TRBV5-5; CDR3aa: CASSLGTGGEVAFF
j_gene: TRBJ2-5; v_gene: TRBV6-5; CDR3aa: CASTRDGGQETQYF
j_gene: TRBJ2-1; v_gene: TRBV18; CDR3aa: CASSPRVGSGRLQSSYNEQFF
j_gene: TRBJ2-3; v_gene: TRBV4-1; CDR3aa: CASSPLPGALTDTQYF
j_gene: TRBJ2-2; v_gene: TRBV7-2; CDR3aa: CASSLGYRAVGELFF
j_gene: TRBJ2-1; v_gene: TRBV28; CDR3aa: CASKVAGGRWGEQFF
j_gene: TRBJ2-5; v_gene: TRBV14; CDR3aa: CASSRLAGQETQYF